This T cell receptor beta chain was obtained from a study of T-cell reconstitution after alpha-beta-depleted transplantation in children. Study-wide points: Some patients owed their high day-60 TCRbeta diversity to surviving recipient T cells and thymic progenitors. Approximately two months post-transplant, alpha-beta T cells reportedly originated from several hundred expanded graft clones.

This clonotype showed up many times. Its antigen is still unknown. Preparation of the TCRbeta library used unique molecular identifiers. TCRdb re-analysed the PCR reads in MiXCR, keeping a single row per CDR3 protein. The table shows approximately 190,000 distinct CDR3 sequences, with approximately 6.8% occurring only once. The germline V gene encodes CDR1 SGHRS and CDR2 YFSETQ. There are 16 residues in the CDR3. Trimming removed 3 bases from V and 2 bases from J; junction bases left unmatched: 8. The chain carries TRBV5-1 and TRBJ2-4; TRBD2 matches 7 bases. The receptor's source is a girl in the first two years of life with combined immunodeficiency, due to receive a stem cell transplant. Sequenced here: PBMCs, sampled before TCRalphabeta/CD19-depleted stem cell transplant. In DNA form, the CDR3 reads TGCGCCAGCAGCTCTAGCGGAGGGATCTCCAAAAACATTCAGTACTTC. Amino acid sequence: CASSSSGGISKNIQYF.